This T cell receptor beta chain was obtained from a study of T-cell reconstitution after alpha-beta-depleted transplantation in children (dated by TCRdb to the mid-2010s). In terms of the full investigation: Using TCR repertoire profiling, the study quantitatively followed how T-cell immune reconstitution unfolded in children after TCRalphabeta/CD19-depleted allogeneic hematopoietic cell transplantation.

The library was obtained by PCR. The run used an Illumina HiSeq 2500. Molecular barcoding was employed in the preparation of TCR libraries, with unique molecular identifiers being used to normalize TCRbeta repertoire quantification. Starting from the raw public reads, TCRdb applied fastp trimming at Q25, assembled clones with MiXCR and retained in-frame beta chains. Rows with a matching CDR3 protein are joined into one entry that keeps the most common DNA and genes. In all, the sample holds nearly 550,000 distinct CDR3 sequences, and around 16% of those were seen once. The ten largest make up over 3% of the sample. The CDR3, cysteine through phenylalanine, is 14 amino acids long. Solely the CDR3 DNA is kept, with 42 bases framed from the first base. V sheds 5 bases and J sheds 4 bases, leaving 14 bases between their ends. For this clonotype: The antigen this receptor binds is unknown. No much larger clone exists at a distance of one base, and base qualities are not known.

This material consisted of PBMCs from the stem cell graft donor, taken from the stem cell graft. The sequence is built from TRBV12-3 or TRBV12-4 and TRBJ1-2; the best D guess is TRBD1, with 5 bases matching. The clonotype was recovered from a human donor who donated a stem cell graft to a child with acute lymphoblastic leukemia. The bases are TGTGCCAGCAGTCCGGGGGGGGTTGGCTATGGCTACACCTTC. Translated, this gives CASSPGGVGYGYTF.